The source of this TCR beta chain is a study of cytomegalovirus exposure and HLA in healthy donors. Study-level findings and limits: In a later analysis, productive TCRs from donors in an Asian-associated ancestry cluster reportedly carried fewer N-insertions than the cohort mean.

As concerns this clone: Its target is not known.

In the PCR, 60 Vbeta and 13 Jbeta primers were used. Method: immunoSEQ multiplex PCR; TCRdb's copy keeps in-frame clones and lacks some. This table lists just over 150,000 clones. This CDR3 spans 14 amino acids. CDR1 GTSNPN and CDR2 SVGIG come from the germline V gene (reference sequence). J was trimmed by 5 bases and V by 3 bases; bases with no gene match: 7. The chain uses TRBV30 and TRBJ1-5, with 7 bases lining up with TRBD1. The sequence was obtained from a woman in her sixties in good health and CMV-seronegative. Specimen: PBMCs. CDR3 amino acids: CAWSEQGNHQPQHF. The DNA for the CDR3 is TGTGCCTGGAGCGAACAGGGGAACCATCAGCCCCAGCATTTT.